The 20 T cell receptor beta chains listed next were all sequenced from one sample in a study of human thymus T cells. Resections removed during corrective heart surgery provided the thymus tissue used. TCRdb keeps only in-frame clones here, not all; method: immunoSEQ multiplex PCR. The sample yields about 130,000 clones, 90% to 95% seen once. Sequencing was carried out using thymus tissue. The receptors stem from a boy younger than two with a congenital heart defect but otherwise immunologically healthy.

The V gene is TRBV4-1, the J gene TRBJ2-5; TRBD2 agrees at 10 bases. Germline V gene lookup returns CDR1 MGHRA and CDR2 YSYEKL. This CDR3 region has 16 residues. J gave up 1 base and V 6 bases, and 8 bases lay outside the gene matches. The CDR3 region is CASSPLGLAAQETQYF. In nucleotides, the CDR3 is TGCGCCAGCAGTCCCCTAGGACTAGCGGCCCAAGAGACCCAGTACTTC.

The chain uses TRBV19 and TRBJ1-1; the match to TRBD1 covers 7 bases. V lost 5 bases and J lost 0; bases outside the gene matches: 15. Germline CDR1 reads LNHDA; CDR2 reads SQIVND (reference sequence). The CDR3 runs to 18 residues. The CDR3 DNA reads TGTGCCAGTAGTGACCTCCCGGGACAGAGCCGAATGAACACTGAAGCTTTCTTT. Its protein product is CASSDLPGQSRMNTEAFF.

This clone has just one count. V usage is TRBV19 and J usage is TRBJ1-2; perhaps TRBD1 as D (6 bases). The CDR3 length is 15 residues. CDR1 and CDR2 (germline): LNHDA, SQIVND (reference sequence). V dropped 4 bases and J dropped 4 bases, with 16 bases sitting between them. The CDR3, as DNA: TGTGCCAGTAGTACCAACCTCGGACAGACCTATGGCTACACCTTC. It translates to CASSTNLGQTYGYTF.

The chain uses TRBV27 and TRBJ1-6; D unclear. The CDR3 loop spans 15 amino acids. The germline V gene has CDR1 MNHEY and CDR2 SMNVEV (reference sequence). Trimming took off 4 bases at V and 7 bases at J, with 14 bases between the two ends. CDR3 nucleotides: TGTGCCAGCAGTTATCGGGTCGGCCCGAATTCACCCCTCCACTTT. Translating it yields CASSYRVGPNSPLHF.

This sequence joins TRBV11-2 and TRBJ1-6, with D possibly matching TRBD1 (5 bases). Germline V gene data show CDR1 as SGHAT and CDR2 as FQNNGV. This CDR3 has 19 residues. V was shortened by 0 bases and J by 0 bases, with 15 bases between the two germline ends. Written as DNA, the CDR3 is TGTGCCAGCAGCTTAGAGAGCCAGGGCAAGAGCTCCTATAATTCACCCCTCCACTTT. Its protein is CASSLESQGKSSYNSPLHF.

The V gene is TRBV7-2, the J gene TRBJ1-3, with D hard to call. This CDR3 has 18 amino acids. V was pared by 0 bases and J by 7 bases, with 22 bases between. Germline loops: CDR1 SGHTA, CDR2 FQGNSA. Here the CDR3 reads CASSLATASNRVWNTIYF. DNA of the CDR3: TGTGCCAGCAGCTTAGCCACAGCATCAAATCGGGTCTGGAACACCATATATTTT.

The V call is TRBV27, the J call TRBJ2-7, with 7 bases identical to TRBD1. CDR3 length: 15 residues. Losses at the gene ends were 3 bases for V and 0 bases for J; bases not matched to a gene: 5. In germline, CDR1 is MNHEY, CDR2 SMNVEV (reference sequence). CDR3 protein: CASSLDRDSSYEQYF. CDR3 nucleotides: TGTGCCAGCAGTTTGGACCGGGACAGCTCCTACGAGCAGTACTTC.

The chain joins TRBV5-1 to TRBJ2-5; D tentatively fits TRBD1 or TRBD2 (5 bases each). This CDR3 is built from 14 residues. V was shortened by 3 bases and J by 2 bases, with 11 bases between the two germline ends. Germline V gene sequence: CDR1 SGHRS, CDR2 YFSETQ. This chain's CDR3 is CASSSGTSQETQYF. CDR3 sequence (DNA): TGCGCCAGCAGCTCGGGGACCTCGCAAGAGACCCAGTACTTC.

The chain has TRBV29-1 and TRBJ1-4; D is uncertain. Germline V gene sequence: CDR1 SQVTM, CDR2 ANQGSEA. The V end was cut by 5 bases, the J end by 8 bases, with 18 bases between. CDR3 length: 14 amino acids. DNA of the CDR3: TGCAGCGTTATCCCTTCCGGGGTCGGGGAAAAACTGTTTTTT. Translated, it gives CSVIPSGVGEKLFF.

The chain is built from TRBV12-5 and TRBJ2-7, with TRBD1 matching 8 bases. CDR3 length equals 17 residues. Germline V gene lookup returns CDR1 LGHNT and CDR2 FRNRAP. Trimming at V came to 0 bases and at J to 2 bases, leaving 9 bases not matched to a gene. This CDR3 reads CASGLVHTGTGPYEQYF. The CDR3 DNA is TGTGCTAGTGGTTTGGTTCACACCGGGACAGGCCCCTACGAGCAGTACTTC.

V and J are TRBV29-1 and TRBJ2-3; D possibly matches TRBD1 or TRBD2 (6 bases each). There are 17 residues in the CDR3. V lost 0 bases and J 1 base, leaving 17 bases between the germline ends. Germline lookup yields CDR1 SQVTM and CDR2 ANQGSEA. CDR3 region: CSVEDLWGARGTDTQYF. DNA of the CDR3: TGCAGCGTTGAAGATCTATGGGGGGCCAGAGGCACAGATACGCAGTATTTT.

CDR3 DNA sequence: TGTGCCAGCAGCTTAGGACTTAGGGGGGCAGGGGGCAGGTACGAGCAGTACTTC. Its translation: CASSLGLRGAGGRYEQYF. The chain combines TRBV11-2 with TRBJ2-7; 8 bases fit TRBD1. The CDR3 has 18 amino acids. J gave up 4 bases and V 1 base, and 15 bases lay outside the gene matches. The germline V gene encodes CDR1 SGHAT and CDR2 FQNNGV.

V usage is TRBV29-1 and J usage is TRBJ2-2, with a tentative D call TRBD2 (6 bases). V was clipped by 5 bases and J by 3 bases, with 19 bases between them. The CDR3 has 16 residues. Germline lookup yields CDR1 SQVTM and CDR2 ANQGSEA. The CDR3 bases are TGCAGCGTTCGGTTGCTGGGGGGAGAGGACACCGGGGAGCTGTTTTTT. It translates to CSVRLLGGEDTGELFF.

The rearrangement uses TRBV11-2 and TRBJ1-1, with unresolved D. The V gene lost 6 bases and the J gene lost 4 bases, with 18 bases spanning the gap. The CDR3 is 15 residues long. Germline values: CDR1 SGHAT, CDR2 FQNNGV. The CDR3 region has the DNA TGTGCCAGCAGTTGGTGGGCCGAGAGGGCCACTGAAGCTTTCTTT. This gives the protein CASSWWAERATEAFF.

The chain joins TRBV7-9 to TRBJ1-1; D unresolved. Germline assignment: CDR1 SEHNR and CDR2 FQNEAQ (reference sequence). Trimming removed 3 bases at V and 3 bases at J, with 11 bases between. The CDR3 contains 14 residues. This CDR3 reads CASSFKADYTEAFF. CDR3 DNA: TGTGCCAGCAGCTTCAAGGCAGACTACACTGAAGCTTTCTTT. Variable domain in full (rest from reference TRBV7-9 and TRBJ1-1): DTGVSQNPRHKITKRGQNVTFRCDPISEHNRLYWYRQTLGQGPEFLTYFQNEAQLEKSRLLSDRFSAERPKGSFSTLEIQRTEQGDSAMYLCASSFKADYTEAFFGQGTRLTVV.

This clone came up a few times. The chain is built from TRBV25-1 and TRBJ1-1; tentatively, D is TRBD1 (6 bases). Germline V CDR1 and CDR2: MGHDK, SYGVNS. The ends were cut back, 6 bases at V and 5 bases at J, with 16 bases in the middle. The CDR3 has 14 residues. Here the CDR3 DNA reads TGTGCCAGCAGAGGGCAGGGGATTAGAACTGAAGCTTTCTTT. Its translation: CASRGQGIRTEAFF.

This chain links TRBV19 with TRBJ1-3; 9 bases map to TRBD1. CDR1 is LNHDA and CDR2 is SQIVND in the germline V gene (reference sequence). This CDR3 contains 18 residues. Unmatched junction bases numbered 13, after V lost 6 bases and J lost 1 base. Here the CDR3 DNA reads TGTGCCAGTAGCAAAAGGACAGGGGCGAAAATTTCTGGAAACACCATATATTTT. Translation gives CASSKRTGAKISGNTIYF.

The count of this clone is one. The chain joins TRBV6-4 to TRBJ2-3, with TRBD2 matching 11 bases. The V gene's germline CDR1 is MRHNA and CDR2 SNTAGT. This CDR3 contains 17 residues. The junction had 13 bases not matched to a gene; V was cut back by 7 bases and J by 4 bases. DNA of the CDR3: TGTGCCAGCATAGCCGTAGCGGGGGGGCCCATTCCAGATACGCAGTATTTT. Its protein product is CASIAVAGGPIPDTQYF.

This clone was found a few times. V and J are TRBV5-1 and TRBJ2-1; no clear D gene. The CDR3 is 15 amino acids. Germline-derived CDR1 and CDR2 are SGHRS and YFSETQ. Trimming took off 1 base at V and 0 bases at J, with 8 bases between the two ends. The CDR3 bases are TGCGCCAGCAGCTTGAAGGAGTACTCCTACAATGAGCAGTTCTTC. Its protein product is CASSLKEYSYNEQFF. The whole variable domain, remainder taken from reference TRBV5-1 and TRBJ2-1, is KAGVTQTPRYLIKTRGQQVTLSCSPISGHRSVSWYQQTPGQGLQFLFEYFSETQRNKGNFPGRFSGRQFSNSRSEMNVSTLELGDSALYLCASSLKEYSYNEQFFGPGTRLTVL.

This clone is a singleton in its sample. The rearrangement uses TRBV18 and TRBJ1-2; D is uncertain. The ends were cut back, 4 bases at V and 6 bases at J, with 21 bases in the middle. There are 16 residues in the CDR3. Germline CDR1 KGHSH, CDR2 LQKENI. The CDR3 DNA sequence: TGTGCCAGCTCACTAAACCCGCTCAGGAGGGAGGATGGCTACACCTTC. Translation: CASSLNPLRREDGYTF.